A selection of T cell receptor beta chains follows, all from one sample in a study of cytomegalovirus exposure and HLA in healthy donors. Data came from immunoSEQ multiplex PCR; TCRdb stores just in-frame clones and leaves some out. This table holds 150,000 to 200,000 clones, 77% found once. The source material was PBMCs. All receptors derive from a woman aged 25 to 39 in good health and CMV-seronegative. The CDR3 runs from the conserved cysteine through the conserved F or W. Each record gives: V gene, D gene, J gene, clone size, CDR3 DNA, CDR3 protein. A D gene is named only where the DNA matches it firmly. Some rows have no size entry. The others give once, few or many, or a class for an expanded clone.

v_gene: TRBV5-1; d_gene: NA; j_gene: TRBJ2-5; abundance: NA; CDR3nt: TGCGCCAGCAGCGTGACTAGAGACCAGTACTTC; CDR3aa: CASSVTRDQYF
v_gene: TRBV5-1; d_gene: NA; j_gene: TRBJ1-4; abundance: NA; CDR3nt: TGCGCCAGCAGCTTGGGCCATGGAGACTCGGAAAAACTGTTTTTT; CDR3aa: CASSLGHGDSEKLFF
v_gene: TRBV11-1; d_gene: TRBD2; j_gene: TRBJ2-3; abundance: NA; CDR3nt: TGTGCCAGCAGCCAAGGACTAGCGGGGGGGAGCACAGATACGCAGTATTTT; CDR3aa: CASSQGLAGGSTDTQYF
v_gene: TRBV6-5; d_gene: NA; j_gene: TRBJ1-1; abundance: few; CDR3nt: TGTGCCAGCAGCCCAATCAGGGCCCCCGAGGCTTTCTTT; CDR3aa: CASSPIRAPEAFF
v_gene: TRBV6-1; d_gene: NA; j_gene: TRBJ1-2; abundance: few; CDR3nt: TGTGCCAGCAGTGTTCCGGACGCGGGAGGCTACACCTTC; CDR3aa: CASSVPDAGGYTF
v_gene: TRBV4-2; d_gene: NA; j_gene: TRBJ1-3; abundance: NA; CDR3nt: TGTGCCAGCAGCTCGGGACTTGGAAACACCATATATTTT; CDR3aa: CASSSGLGNTIYF
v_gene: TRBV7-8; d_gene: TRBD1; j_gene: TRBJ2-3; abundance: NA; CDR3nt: TGTGCCAGCAGCTTTGAAAGGACAGGGGGCGGCTCTAGCACAGATACGCAGTATTTT; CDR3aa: CASSFERTGGGSSTDTQYF
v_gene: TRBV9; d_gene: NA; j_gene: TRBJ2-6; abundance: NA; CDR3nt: TGTGCCAGCAGCGTAGAGGGTAGGGGATCTGGGGCCAACGTCCTGACTTTC; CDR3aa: CASSVEGRGSGANVLTF
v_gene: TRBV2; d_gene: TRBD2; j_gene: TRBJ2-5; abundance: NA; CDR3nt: TGTGCCAGCAGTGAAGAAGTAGCGGGGGGGAAAAAGACCCAGTACTTC; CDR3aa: CASSEEVAGGKKTQYF
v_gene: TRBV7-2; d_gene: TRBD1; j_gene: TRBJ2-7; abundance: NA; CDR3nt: TGTGCCAGCAGCTTTGGACAGGGTTCCTACGAGCAGTACTTC; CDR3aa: CASSFGQGSYEQYF
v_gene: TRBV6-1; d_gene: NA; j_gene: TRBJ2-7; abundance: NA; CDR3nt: TGTGCCATCCAGCTTATAGGGGCCACCTACGAGCAGTACTTC; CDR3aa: CAIQLIGATYEQYF
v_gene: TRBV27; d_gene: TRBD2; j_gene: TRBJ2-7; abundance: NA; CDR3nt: TGTGCCAGCAGGGTGGCGGGGGGGACCAACGAGCAGTACTTC; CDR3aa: CASRVAGGTNEQYF
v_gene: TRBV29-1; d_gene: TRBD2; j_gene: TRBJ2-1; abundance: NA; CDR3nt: TGCAGCGAGATAGCGGGAGGTGGAAATGAGCAGTTCTTC; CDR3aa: CSEIAGGGNEQFF
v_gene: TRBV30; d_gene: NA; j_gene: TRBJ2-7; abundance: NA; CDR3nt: TGTGCCTGGAACCGACAGGTTTTTAGAGACGAGCAGTACTTC; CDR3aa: CAWNRQVFRDEQYF
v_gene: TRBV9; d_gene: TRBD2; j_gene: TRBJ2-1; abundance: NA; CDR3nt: TGTGCCAGCAGCGCTAGCGGTATTGGTCAGTTCTTC; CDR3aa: CASSASGIGQFF
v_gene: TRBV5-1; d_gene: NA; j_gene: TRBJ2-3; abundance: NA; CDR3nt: TGCGCCAGCAGCTTCGCCACAGGGCTAGGGACAGATACGCAGTATTTT; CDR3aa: CASSFATGLGTDTQYF
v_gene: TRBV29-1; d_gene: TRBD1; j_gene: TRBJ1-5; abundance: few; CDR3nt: TGCAGCGTTGAAGGTCCAGGGGGTCAGCCCCAGCATTTT; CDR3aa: CSVEGPGGQPQHF
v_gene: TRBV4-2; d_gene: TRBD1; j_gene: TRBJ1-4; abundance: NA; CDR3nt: TGTGCCAGCAGCCAGGACAGGGTGATTAATGAAAAACTGTTTTTT; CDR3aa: CASSQDRVINEKLFF
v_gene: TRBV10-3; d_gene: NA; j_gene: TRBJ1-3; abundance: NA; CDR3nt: TGTGCCATCAGTGATTATGTTTCTGGAAACACCATATATTTT; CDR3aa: CAISDYVSGNTIYF
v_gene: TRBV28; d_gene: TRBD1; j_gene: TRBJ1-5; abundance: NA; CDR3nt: TGTGCCAGCCTGAACAGGGGAAATCAGCCCCAGCATTTT; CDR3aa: CASLNRGNQPQHF
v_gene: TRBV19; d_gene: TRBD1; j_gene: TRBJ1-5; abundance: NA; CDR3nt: TGTGCCAGTAGTATCAGACAGGGCTGGAATCAGCCCCAGCATTTT; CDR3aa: CASSIRQGWNQPQHF
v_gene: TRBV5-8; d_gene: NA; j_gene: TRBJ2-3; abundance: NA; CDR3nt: TGTGCCAGCAGTAGCGAAACAGGGCTGCCCAAAGATACGCAGTATTTT; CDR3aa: CASSSETGLPKDTQYF
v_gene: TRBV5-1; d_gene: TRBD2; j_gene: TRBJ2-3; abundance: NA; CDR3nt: TGCGCCAGCAGCTGGCGCTCTAGCGGGGGGCGCACAGATACGCAGTATTTT; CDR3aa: CASSWRSSGGRTDTQYF
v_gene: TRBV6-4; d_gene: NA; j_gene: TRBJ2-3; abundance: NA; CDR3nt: TGTGCCAGCAGTGACGGGGCGGCAGATACGCAGTATTTT; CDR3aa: CASSDGAADTQYF
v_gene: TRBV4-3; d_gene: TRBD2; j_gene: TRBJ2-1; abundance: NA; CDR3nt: TGCGCCAGCAGCCAAGATCTCATTAGCGGGGAGAACAATGAGCAGTTCTTC; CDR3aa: CASSQDLISGENNEQFF
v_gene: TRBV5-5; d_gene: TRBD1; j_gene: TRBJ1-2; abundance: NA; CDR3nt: TGTGCCAGCAGCTTTCGGACAGGGGGCGCGGATGGCTACACCTTC; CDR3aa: CASSFRTGGADGYTF
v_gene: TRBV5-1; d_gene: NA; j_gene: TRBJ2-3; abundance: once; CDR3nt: TGCGCCAGCAGCTTGACAAGGCTGTCTGGGCGCGGGAGCACAGATACGCAGTATTTT; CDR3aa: CASSLTRLSGRGSTDTQYF
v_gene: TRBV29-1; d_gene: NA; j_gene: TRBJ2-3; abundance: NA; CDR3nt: TGCAGCGTTGTTGATAGCGCCCCAGATACGCAGTATTTT; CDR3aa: CSVVDSAPDTQYF
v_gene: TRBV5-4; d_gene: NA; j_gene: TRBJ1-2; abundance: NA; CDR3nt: TGTGCCAGCAGCACTGACGGGGACTATGGCTACACCTTC; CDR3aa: CASSTDGDYGYTF
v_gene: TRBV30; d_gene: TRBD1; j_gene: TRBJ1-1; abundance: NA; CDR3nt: TGTGCCTGGAACGACAGGGTGAACACTGAAGCTTTCTTT; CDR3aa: CAWNDRVNTEAFF
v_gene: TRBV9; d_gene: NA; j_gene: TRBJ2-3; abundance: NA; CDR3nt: TGTGCCAGCAGCGTAGGGTTAGCTGCAGATACGCAGTATTTT; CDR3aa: CASSVGLAADTQYF
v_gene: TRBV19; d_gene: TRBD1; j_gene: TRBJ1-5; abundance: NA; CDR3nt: TGTGCCAGTAGTCCTACAGGGGACGGTCAGCCCCAGCATTTT; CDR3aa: CASSPTGDGQPQHF
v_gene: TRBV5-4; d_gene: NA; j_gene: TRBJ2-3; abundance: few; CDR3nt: TGTGCCAGCAGCTTGGTTGGGGGGGGCCTCACAGATACGCAGTATTTT; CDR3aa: CASSLVGGGLTDTQYF
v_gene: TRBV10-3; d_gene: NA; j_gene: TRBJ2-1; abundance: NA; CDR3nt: TGTGCCGTAGAATCGGACACTCCATACAATGAGCAGTTCTTC; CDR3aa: CAVESDTPYNEQFF
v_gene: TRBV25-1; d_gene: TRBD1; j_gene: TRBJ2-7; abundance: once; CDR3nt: TGTGCCAGCAGTGATCGACAGGGCTCCTACGAGCAGTACTTC; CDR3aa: CASSDRQGSYEQYF
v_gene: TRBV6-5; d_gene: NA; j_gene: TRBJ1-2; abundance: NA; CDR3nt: TGTGCCAGCAGGACCCAGGGGTCTAACTATGGCTACACCTTC; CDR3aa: CASRTQGSNYGYTF
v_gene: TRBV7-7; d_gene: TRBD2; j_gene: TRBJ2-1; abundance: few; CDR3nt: TGTGCCAGCAGCTTAGTCCCCCCAGCGGGAGGGGACAATGAGCAGTTCTTC; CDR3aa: CASSLVPPAGGDNEQFF
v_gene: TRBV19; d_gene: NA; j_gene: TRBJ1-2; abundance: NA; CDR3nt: TGTGCCAGTAGTATATCGGCAGGTCTCCACTATGGCTACACCTTC; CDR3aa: CASSISAGLHYGYTF
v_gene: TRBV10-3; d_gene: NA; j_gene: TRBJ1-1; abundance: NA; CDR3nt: TGTGCCATCAGTGAGTCGAACCCAGGAAGGGGGAACACTGAAGCTTTCTTT; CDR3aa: CAISESNPGRGNTEAFF
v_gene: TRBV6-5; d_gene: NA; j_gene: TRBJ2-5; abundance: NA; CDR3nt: TGTGCCAGCAGTGAGATAGCGAGAGGGGAGACCCAGTACTTC; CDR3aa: CASSEIARGETQYF
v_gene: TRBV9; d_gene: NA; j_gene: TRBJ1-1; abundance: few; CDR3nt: TGTGCCAGCAGCTTTCAACAGGATGGAGACACTGAAGCTTTCTTT; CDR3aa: CASSFQQDGDTEAFF
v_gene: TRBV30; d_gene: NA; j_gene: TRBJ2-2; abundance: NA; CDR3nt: TGTGCCTGGAGTGTCAACAGGAACACCGGGGAGCTGTTTTTT; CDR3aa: CAWSVNRNTGELFF
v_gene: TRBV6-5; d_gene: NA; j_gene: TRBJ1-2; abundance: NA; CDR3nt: TGTGCCAGCAGTTCTATGGGCAGTGGGAACTATGGCTACACCTTC; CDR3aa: CASSSMGSGNYGYTF
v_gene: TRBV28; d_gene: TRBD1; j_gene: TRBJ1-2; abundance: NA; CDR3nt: TGTGCCAGCAGCTCGACCGGGACAGGGCTTCGAGGCTACACCTTC; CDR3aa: CASSSTGTGLRGYTF
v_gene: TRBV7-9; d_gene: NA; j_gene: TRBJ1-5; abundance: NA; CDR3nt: TGTGCCAGCAGCTTCGAGTACAATCAGCCCCAGCATTTT; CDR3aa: CASSFEYNQPQHF
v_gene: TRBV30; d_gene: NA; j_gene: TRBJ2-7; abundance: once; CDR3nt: TGTGCCTGGAGTCTGGACACCAGCTCCTACGAGCAGTACTTC; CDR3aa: CAWSLDTSSYEQYF
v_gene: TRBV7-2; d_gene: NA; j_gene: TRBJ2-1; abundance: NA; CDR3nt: TGTGCCAGCTTCTTCGGGGGGCTTAGCAATGAGCAGTTCTTC; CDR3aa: CASFFGGLSNEQFF
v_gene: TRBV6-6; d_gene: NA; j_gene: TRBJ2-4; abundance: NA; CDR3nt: TGTGCCAGCCGGGACACCAAAAACATTCAGTACTTC; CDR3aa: CASRDTKNIQYF